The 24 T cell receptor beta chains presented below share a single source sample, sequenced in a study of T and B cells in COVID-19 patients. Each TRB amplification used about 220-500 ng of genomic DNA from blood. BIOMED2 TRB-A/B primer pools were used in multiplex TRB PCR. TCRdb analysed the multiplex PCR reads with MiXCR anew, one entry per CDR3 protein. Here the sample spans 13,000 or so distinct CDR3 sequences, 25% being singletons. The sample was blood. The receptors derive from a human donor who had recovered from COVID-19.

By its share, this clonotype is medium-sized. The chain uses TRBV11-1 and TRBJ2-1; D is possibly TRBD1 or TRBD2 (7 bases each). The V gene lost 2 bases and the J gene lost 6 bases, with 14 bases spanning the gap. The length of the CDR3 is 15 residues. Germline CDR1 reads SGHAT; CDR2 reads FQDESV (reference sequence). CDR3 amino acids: CASSLWEGARNEQFF. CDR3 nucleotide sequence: TGTGCCAGCAGCTTATGGGAGGGGGCCCGCAATGAGCAGTTCTTC. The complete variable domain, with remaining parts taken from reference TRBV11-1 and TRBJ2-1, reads EAEVAQSPRYKITEKSQAVAFWCDPISGHATLYWYRQILGQGPELLVQFQDESVVDDSQLPKDRFSAERLKGVDSTLKIQPAELGDSAMYLCASSLWEGARNEQFFGPGTRLTVL.

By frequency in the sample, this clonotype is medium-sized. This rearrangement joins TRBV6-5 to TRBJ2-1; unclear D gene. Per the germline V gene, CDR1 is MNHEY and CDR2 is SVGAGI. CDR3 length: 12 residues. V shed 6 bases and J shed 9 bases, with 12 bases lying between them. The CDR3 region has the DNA TGTGCCAGCAGGGGCGCCACGGGTGAGCAGTTCTTC. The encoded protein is CASRGATGEQFF.

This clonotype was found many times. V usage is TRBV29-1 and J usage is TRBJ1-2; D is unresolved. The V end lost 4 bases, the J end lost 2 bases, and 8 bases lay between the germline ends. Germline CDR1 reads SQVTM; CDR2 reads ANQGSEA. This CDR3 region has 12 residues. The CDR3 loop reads CSVVDGNYGYTF. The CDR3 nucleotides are TGCAGCGTTGTAGATGGGAACTATGGCTACACCTTC.

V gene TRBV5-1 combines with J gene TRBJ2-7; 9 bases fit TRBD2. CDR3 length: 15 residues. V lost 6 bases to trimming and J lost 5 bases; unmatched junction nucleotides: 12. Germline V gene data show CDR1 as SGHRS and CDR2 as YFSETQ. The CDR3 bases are TGCGCCAGCATCTCATCCGCGGGAGGGCCGCACGAGCAGTACTTC. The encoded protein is CASISSAGGPHEQYF.

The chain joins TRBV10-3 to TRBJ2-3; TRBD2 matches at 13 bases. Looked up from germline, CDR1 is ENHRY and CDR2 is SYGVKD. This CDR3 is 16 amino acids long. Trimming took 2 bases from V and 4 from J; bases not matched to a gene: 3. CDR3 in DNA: TGTGCCATCAGTGAGCCACTAGCGGGGGGGCCAGATACGCAGTATTTT. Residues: CAISEPLAGGPDTQYF.

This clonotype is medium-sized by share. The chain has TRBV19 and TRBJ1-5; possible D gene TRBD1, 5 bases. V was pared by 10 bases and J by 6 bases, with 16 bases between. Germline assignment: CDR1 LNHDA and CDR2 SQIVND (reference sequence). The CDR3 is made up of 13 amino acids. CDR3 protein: CATWDLGGQPQHF. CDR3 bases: TGTGCCACCTGGGACCTGGGGGGTCAGCCCCAGCATTTT.

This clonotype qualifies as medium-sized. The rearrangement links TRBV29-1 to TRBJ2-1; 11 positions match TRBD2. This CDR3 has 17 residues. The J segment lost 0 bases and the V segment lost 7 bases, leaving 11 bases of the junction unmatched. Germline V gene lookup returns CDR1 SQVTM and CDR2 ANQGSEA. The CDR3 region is CSAFGTSGTSSYNEQFF. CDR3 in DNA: TGCAGCGCCTTTGGGACTAGCGGTACCAGCTCCTACAATGAGCAGTTCTTC.

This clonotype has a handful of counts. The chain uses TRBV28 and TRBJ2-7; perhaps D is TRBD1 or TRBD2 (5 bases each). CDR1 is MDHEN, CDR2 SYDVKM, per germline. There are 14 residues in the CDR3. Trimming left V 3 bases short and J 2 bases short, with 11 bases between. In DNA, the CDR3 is TGTGCCAGCAGTTTCGGGACGGAGCCCTACGAGCAGTACTTC. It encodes CASSFGTEPYEQYF.

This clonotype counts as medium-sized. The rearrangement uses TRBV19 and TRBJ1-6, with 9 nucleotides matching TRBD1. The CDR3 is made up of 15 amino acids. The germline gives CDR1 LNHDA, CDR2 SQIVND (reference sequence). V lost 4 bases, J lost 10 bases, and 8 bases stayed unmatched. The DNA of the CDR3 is TGTGCCAGTAGTACACGGGACAGGGCAAGATCACCCCTCCACTTT. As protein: CASSTRDRARSPLHF.

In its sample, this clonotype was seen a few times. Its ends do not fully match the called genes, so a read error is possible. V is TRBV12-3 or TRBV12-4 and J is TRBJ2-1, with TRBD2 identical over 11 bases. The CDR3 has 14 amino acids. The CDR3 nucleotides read TGTGCCAGCAGTATCCGCGTTAGCGGGAGGGCCTTGGTCTTC. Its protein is CASSIRVSGRALVF.

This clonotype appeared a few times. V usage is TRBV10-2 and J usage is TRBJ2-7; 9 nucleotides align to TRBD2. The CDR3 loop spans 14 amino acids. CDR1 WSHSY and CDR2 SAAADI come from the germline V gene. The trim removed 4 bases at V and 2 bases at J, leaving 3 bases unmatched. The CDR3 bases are TGCGCCAGCAGTGCGGCGGGAGGGCCCTACGAGCAGTACTTC. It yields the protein CASSAAGGPYEQYF.

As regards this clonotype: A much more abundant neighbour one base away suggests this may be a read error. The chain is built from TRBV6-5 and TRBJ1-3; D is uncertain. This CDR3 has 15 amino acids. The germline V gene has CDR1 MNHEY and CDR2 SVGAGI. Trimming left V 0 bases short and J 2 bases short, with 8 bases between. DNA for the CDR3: TGTGCCAGCAGTTACTCGAACATTACTGGAAACACCATATATTTT. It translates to CASSYSNITGNTIYF.

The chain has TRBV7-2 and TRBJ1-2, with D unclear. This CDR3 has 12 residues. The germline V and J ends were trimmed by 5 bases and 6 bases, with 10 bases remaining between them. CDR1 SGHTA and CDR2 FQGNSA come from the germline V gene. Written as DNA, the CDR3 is TGTGCCAGCAGCGGTGACCGAAATGGCTACACCTTC. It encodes CASSGDRNGYTF.

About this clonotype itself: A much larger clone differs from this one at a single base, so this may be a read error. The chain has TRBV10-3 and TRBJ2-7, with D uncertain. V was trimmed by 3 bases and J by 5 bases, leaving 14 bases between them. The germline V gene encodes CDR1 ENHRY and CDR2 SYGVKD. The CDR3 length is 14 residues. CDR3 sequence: CAISDPGGTHEQYF. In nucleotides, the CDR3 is TGTGCCATCAGTGATCCGGGCGGTACCCACGAGCAGTACTTC.

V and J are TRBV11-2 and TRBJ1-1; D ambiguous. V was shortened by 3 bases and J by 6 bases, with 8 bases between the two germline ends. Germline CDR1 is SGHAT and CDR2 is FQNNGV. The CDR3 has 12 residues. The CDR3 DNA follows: TGTGCCAGCAGCTTTTTCCACGCTGAAGCTTTCTTT. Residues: CASSFFHAEAFF.

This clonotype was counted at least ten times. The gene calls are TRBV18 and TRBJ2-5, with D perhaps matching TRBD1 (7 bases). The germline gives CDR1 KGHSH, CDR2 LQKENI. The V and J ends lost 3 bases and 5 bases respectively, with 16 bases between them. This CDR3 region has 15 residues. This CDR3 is CASSPQGGRWETQYF. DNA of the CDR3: TGTGCCAGCTCACCTCAGGGGGGACGATGGGAGACCCAGTACTTC. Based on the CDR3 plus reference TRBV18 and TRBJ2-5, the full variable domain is NAGVMQNPRHLVRRRGQEARLRCSPMKGHSHVYWYRQLPEEGLKFMVYLQKENIIDESGMPKERFSAEFPKEGPSILRIQQVVRGDSAAYFCASSPQGGRWETQYFGPGTRLLVL.

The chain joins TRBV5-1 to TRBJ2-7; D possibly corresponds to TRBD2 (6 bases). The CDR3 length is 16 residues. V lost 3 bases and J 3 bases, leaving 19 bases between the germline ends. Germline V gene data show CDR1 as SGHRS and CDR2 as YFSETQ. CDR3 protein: CASSWSLNGSLYEQYF. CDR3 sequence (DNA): TGCGCCAGCAGCTGGTCTCTGAACGGGAGTCTCTACGAGCAGTACTTC.

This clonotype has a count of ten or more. CDR3 amino acids: CASSYISSYNEQFF. DNA for the CDR3: TGTGCCAGCAGTTATATAAGCTCCTACAATGAGCAGTTCTTC. The chain employs TRBV6-6 and TRBJ2-1; no reliable D call. V lost 3 bases, J lost 0 bases, and 6 bases lay in between. Germline values: CDR1 MNHNY, CDR2 SVGAGI (reference sequence). The CDR3 length is 14 residues.

The CDR3: CASSAPGLFYNEQFF. In DNA, the CDR3 is TGTGCCAGCAGCGCCCCGGGACTCTTTTACAATGAGCAGTTCTTC. The chain combines TRBV7-9 with TRBJ2-1, with D perhaps matching TRBD2 (6 bases). V was cut by 5 bases and J by 4 bases, with 15 bases left in between. Germline-derived CDR1 and CDR2 are SEHNR and FQNEAQ (reference sequence). The length of the CDR3 is 15 residues.

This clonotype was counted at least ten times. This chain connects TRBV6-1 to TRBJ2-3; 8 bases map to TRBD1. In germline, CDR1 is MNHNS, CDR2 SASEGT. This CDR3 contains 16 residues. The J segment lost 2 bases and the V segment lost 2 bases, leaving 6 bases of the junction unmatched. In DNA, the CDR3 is TGTGCCAGCAGTGAACAAAGACAGGGGTCCACAGATACGCAGTATTTT. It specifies CASSEQRQGSTDTQYF.

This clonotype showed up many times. The CDR3 coding sequence is TGTGCCACCAGCGGGACATCTGGGGGGGGTAATGAAAAACTGTTTTTT. It translates to CATSGTSGGGNEKLFF. This chain uses TRBV15 with TRBJ1-4, with a possible D match to TRBD1 (6 bases). The CDR3 has 16 residues. Trimming stripped 5 bases from V and 4 bases from J, with 17 bases between. CDR1 and CDR2 (germline): LNHNV, YYDKDF (reference sequence). Full variable domain (outside the CDR3, taken from reference TRBV15 and TRBJ1-4): DAMVIQNPRYQVTQFGKPVTLSCSQTLNHNVMYWYQQKSSQAPKLLFHYYDKDFNNEADTPDNFQSRRPNTSFCFLDIRSPGLGDTAMYLCATSGTSGGGNEKLFFGSGTQLSVL.

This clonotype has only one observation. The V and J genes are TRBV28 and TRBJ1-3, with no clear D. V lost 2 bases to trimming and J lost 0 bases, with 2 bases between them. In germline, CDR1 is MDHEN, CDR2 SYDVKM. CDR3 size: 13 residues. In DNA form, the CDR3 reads TGTGCCAGCAGTTTAAGCTCTGGAAACACCATATATTTT. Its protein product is CASSLSSGNTIYF.

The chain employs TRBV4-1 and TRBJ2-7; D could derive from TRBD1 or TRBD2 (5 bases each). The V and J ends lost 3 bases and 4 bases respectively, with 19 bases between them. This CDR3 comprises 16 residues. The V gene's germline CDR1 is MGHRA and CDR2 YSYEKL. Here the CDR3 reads CASSQKTGTLSYEQYF. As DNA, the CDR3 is TGCGCCAGCAGCCAGAAGACCGGGACCCTCTCTTACGAGCAGTACTTC.

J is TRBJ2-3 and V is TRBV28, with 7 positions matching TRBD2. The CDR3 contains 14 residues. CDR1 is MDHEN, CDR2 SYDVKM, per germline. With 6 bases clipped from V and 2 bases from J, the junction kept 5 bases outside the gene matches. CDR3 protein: CASRKRGPTDTQYF. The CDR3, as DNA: TGTGCCAGCAGGAAGCGGGGACCCACAGATACGCAGTATTTT.